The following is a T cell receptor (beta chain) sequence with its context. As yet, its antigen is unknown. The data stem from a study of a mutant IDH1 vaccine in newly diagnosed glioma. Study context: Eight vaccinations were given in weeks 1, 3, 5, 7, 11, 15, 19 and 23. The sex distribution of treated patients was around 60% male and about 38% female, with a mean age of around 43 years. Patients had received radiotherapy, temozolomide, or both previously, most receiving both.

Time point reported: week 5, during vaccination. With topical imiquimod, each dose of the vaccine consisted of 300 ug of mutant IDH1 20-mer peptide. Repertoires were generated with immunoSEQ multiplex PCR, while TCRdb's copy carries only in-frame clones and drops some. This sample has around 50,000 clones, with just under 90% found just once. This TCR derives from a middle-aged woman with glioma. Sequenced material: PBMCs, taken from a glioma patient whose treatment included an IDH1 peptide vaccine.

As DNA, the CDR3 is TGCGCCAGCAGCGGAGTAGCGGGAGGGCCAGGCGAGCAGTACTTC. This gives the protein CASSGVAGGPGEQYF. The chain carries TRBV5-1 and TRBJ2-7; 11 nucleotides align to TRBD2. Germline assignment: CDR1 SGHRS and CDR2 YFSETQ. The CDR3 sequence is 15 residues long. V shed 4 bases, J shed 6 bases, and the junction held 9 bases outside the gene matches. Using reference TRBV5-1 and TRBJ2-7 for the parts outside the CDR3, the full variable domain is KAGVTQTPRYLIKTRGQQVTLSCSPISGHRSVSWYQQTPGQGLQFLFEYFSETQRNKGNFPGRFSGRQFSNSRSEMNVSTLELGDSALYLCASSGVAGGPGEQYFGPGTRLTVT.